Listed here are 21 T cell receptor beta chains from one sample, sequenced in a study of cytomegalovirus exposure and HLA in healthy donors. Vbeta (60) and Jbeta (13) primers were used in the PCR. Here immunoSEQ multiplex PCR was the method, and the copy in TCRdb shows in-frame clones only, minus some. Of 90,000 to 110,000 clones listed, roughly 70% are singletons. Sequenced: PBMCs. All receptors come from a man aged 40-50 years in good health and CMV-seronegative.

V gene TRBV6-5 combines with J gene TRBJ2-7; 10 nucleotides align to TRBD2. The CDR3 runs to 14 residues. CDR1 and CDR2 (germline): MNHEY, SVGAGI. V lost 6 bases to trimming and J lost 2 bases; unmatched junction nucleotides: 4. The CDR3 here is CASRASGGAYEQYF. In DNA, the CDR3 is TGTGCCAGCAGAGCTAGCGGGGGAGCCTACGAGCAGTACTTC.

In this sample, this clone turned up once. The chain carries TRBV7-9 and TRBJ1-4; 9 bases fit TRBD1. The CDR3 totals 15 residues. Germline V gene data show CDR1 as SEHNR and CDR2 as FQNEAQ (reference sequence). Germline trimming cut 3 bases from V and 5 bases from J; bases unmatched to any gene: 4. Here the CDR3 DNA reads TGTGCCAGCAGCTTTCCCGGGACAGGGAATGAAAAACTGTTTTTT. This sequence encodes CASSFPGTGNEKLFF.

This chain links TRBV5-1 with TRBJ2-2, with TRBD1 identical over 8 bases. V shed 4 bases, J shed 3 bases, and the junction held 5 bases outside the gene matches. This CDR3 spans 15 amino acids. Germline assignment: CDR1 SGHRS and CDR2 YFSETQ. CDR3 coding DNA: TGCGCCAGCAGCGCCGGGACAGGAGACACCGGGGAGCTGTTTTTT. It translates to CASSAGTGDTGELFF.

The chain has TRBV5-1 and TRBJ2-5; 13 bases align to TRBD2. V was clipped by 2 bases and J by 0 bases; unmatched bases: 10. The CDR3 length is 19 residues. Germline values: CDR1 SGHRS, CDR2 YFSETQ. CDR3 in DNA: TGCGCCAGCAGCTTCTTGACTAGCGGGGGGACGAGGTACCAAGAGACCCAGTACTTC. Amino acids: CASSFLTSGGTRYQETQYF.

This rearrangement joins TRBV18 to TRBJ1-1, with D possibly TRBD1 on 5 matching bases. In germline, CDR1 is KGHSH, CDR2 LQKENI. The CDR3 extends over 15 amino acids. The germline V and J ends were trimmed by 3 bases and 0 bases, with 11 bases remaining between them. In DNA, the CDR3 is TGTGCCAGCTCACCCGGGGGGGGAGTGAACACTGAAGCTTTCTTT. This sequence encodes CASSPGGGVNTEAFF.

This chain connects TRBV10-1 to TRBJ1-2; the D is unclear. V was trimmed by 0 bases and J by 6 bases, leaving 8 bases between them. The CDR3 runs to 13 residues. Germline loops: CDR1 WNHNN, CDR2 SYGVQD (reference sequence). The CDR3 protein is CASSESRSDGYTF. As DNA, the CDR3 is TGCGCCAGCAGTGAGTCGAGGTCTGATGGCTACACCTTC.

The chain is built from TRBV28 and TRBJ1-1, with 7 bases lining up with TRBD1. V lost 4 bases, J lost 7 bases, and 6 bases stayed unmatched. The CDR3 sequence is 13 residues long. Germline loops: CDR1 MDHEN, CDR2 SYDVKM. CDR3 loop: CASSSITGVEAFF. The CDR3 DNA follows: TGTGCCAGCAGTTCAATAACAGGGGTTGAAGCTTTCTTT.

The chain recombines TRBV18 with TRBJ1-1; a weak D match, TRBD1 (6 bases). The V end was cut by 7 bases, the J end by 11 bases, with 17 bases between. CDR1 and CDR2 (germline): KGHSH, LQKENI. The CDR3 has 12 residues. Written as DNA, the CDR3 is TGTGCCAGCTTAATACAGGGAGAGGGGGCTTTCTTT. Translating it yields CASLIQGEGAFF.

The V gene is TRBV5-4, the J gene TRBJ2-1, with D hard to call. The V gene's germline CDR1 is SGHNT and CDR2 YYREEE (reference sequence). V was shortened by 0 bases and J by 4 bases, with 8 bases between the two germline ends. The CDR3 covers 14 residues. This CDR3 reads CASSLGGSYNEQFF. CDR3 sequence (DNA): TGTGCCAGCAGCTTGGGCGGCTCTTACAATGAGCAGTTCTTC. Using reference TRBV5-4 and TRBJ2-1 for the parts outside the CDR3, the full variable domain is ETGVTQSPTHLIKTRGQQVTLRCSSQSGHNTVSWYQQALGQGPQFIFQYYREEENGRGNFPPRFSGLQFPNYSSELNVNALELDDSALYLCASSLGGSYNEQFFGPGTRLTVL.

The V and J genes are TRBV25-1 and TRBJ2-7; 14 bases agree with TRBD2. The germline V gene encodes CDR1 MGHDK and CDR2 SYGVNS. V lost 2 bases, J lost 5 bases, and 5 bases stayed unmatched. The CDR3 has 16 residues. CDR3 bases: TGTGCCAGCAGTGAAAAAGGACTAGCGGGGGGAAACGAGCAGTACTTC. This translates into CASSEKGLAGGNEQYF.

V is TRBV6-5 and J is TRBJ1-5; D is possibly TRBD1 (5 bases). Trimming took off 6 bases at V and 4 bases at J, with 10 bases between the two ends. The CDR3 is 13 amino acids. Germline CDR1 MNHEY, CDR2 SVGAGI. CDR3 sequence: CASRTQVNQPQHF. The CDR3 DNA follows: TGTGCCAGCAGGACACAGGTTAATCAGCCCCAGCATTTT.

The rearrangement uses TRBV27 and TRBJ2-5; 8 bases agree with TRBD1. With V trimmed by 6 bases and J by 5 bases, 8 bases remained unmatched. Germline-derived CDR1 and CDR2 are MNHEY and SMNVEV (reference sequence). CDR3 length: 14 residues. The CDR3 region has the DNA TGTGCCAGCAGCACAGGGGGGCGCCGGGAGACCCAGTACTTC. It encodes CASSTGGRRETQYF.

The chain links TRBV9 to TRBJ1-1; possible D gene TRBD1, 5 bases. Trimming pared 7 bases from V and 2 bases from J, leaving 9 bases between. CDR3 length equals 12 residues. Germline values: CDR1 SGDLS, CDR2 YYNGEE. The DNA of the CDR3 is TGTGCCAGCGGCCGGACAAACACTGAAGCTTTCTTT. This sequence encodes CASGRTNTEAFF.

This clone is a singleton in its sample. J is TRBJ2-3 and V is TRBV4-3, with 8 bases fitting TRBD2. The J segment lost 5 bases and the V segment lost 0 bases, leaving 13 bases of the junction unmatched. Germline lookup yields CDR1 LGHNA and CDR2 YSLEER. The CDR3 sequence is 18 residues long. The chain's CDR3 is CASSQDPPVSGAGDTQYF. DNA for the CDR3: TGCGCCAGCAGCCAAGATCCCCCGGTTAGCGGGGCCGGAGATACGCAGTATTTT.

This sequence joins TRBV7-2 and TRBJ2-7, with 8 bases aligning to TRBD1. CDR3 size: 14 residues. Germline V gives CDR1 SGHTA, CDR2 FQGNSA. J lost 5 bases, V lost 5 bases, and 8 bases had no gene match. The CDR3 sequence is CASSTRQGYHEQYF. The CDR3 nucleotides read TGTGCCAGCAGCACACGACAGGGGTACCACGAGCAGTACTTC. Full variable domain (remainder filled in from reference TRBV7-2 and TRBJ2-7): GAGVSQSPSNKVTEKGKDVELRCDPISGHTALYWYRQSLGQGLEFLIYFQGNSAPDKSGLPSDRFSAERTGGSVSTLTIQRTQQEDSAVYLCASSTRQGYHEQYFGPGTRLTVT.

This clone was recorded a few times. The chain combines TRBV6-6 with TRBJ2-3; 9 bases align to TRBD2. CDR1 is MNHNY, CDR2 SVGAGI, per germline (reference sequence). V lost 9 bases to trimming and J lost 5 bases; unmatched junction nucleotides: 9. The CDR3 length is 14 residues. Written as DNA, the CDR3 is TGTGCCAGTGTAGGTAGCGGGAGTATAGATACGCAGTATTTT. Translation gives CASVGSGSIDTQYF.

The CDR3 DNA sequence: TGTGCCAGCAGCCCGGGACAGCTGTCGGCTAATGAAAAACTGTTTTTT. It codes for CASSPGQLSANEKLFF. The V gene is TRBV11-1, the J gene TRBJ1-4, with TRBD1 identical over 7 bases. V dropped 5 bases and J dropped 3; count of bases not matched to a gene: 9. This CDR3 comprises 16 residues. Germline V lookup: CDR1 SGHAT, CDR2 FQDESV (reference sequence).

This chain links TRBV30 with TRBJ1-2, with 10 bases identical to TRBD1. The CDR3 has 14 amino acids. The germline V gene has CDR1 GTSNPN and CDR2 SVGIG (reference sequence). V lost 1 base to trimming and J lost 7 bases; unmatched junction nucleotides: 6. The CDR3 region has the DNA TGTGCCTGGAGTGGGGACAGGGGACAGGCTGGCTACACCTTC. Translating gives CAWSGDRGQAGYTF.

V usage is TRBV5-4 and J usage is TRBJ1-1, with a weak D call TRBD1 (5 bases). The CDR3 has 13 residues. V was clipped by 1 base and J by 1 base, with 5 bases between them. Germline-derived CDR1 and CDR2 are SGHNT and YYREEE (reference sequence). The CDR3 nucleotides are TGTGCCAGCAGCTTGACAGGGAACACTGAAGCTTTCTTT. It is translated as CASSLTGNTEAFF.

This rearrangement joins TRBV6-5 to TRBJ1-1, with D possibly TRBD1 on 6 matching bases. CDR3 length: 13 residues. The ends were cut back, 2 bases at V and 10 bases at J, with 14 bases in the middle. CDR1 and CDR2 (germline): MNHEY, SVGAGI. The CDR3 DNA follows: TGTGCCAGCAGTTACAGGCAGGGGCTCGGAGCTTTCTTT. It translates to CASSYRQGLGAFF.

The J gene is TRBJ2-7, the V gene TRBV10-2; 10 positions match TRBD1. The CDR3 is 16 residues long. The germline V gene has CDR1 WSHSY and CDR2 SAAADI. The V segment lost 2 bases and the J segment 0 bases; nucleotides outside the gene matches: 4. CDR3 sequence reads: CASSEKRDRGSYEQYF. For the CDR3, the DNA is TGCGCCAGCAGTGAGAAAAGGGACAGGGGCTCCTACGAGCAGTACTTC.